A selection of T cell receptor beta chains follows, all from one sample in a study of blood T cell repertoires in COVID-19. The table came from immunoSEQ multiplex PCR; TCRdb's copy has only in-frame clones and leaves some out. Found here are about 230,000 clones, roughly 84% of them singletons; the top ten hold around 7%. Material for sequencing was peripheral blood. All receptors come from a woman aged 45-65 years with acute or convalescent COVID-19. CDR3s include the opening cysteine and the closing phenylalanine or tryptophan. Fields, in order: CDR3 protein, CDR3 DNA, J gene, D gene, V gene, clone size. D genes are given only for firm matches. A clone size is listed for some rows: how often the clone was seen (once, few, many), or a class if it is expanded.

cdr3_aa: CASSLIRGALENSPLHF; cdr3_nt: TGTGCCAGCAGTCTTATAAGAGGAGCTTTGGAGAATTCACCCCTCCACTTT; j_call: TRBJ1-6; d_call: NA; v_call: TRBV7-8; clone_size: few
cdr3_aa: CASSLVGGGPGEQYF; cdr3_nt: TGTGCCAGCAGCTTAGTTGGGGGGGGGCCCGGAGAGCAGTACTTC; j_call: TRBJ2-7; d_call: NA; v_call: TRBV7-2; clone_size: NA
cdr3_aa: CASSVGRGAPIEQFF; cdr3_nt: TGTGCCAGCAGCGTAGGGCGGGGGGCCCCCATTGAGCAGTTCTTC; j_call: TRBJ2-1; d_call: TRBD2; v_call: TRBV9; clone_size: NA
cdr3_aa: CASRQTGENQPQHF; cdr3_nt: TGTGCCAGCAGACAGACAGGGGAAAATCAGCCCCAGCATTTT; j_call: TRBJ1-5; d_call: TRBD1; v_call: TRBV6-5; clone_size: NA
cdr3_aa: CASSIYDSPLHF; cdr3_nt: TGTGCCAGTAGTATCTACGATTCACCCCTCCACTTT; j_call: TRBJ1-6; d_call: NA; v_call: TRBV19; clone_size: NA
cdr3_aa: CASSFDRGRLAQYF; cdr3_nt: TGTGCCAGCAGCTTCGACAGGGGGCGTTTGGCCCAGTACTTC; j_call: TRBJ2-5; d_call: TRBD1; v_call: TRBV5-6; clone_size: NA
cdr3_aa: CASSYVGGKGNYGYTF; cdr3_nt: TGTGCCAGCAGTTACGTAGGGGGCAAAGGAAACTATGGCTACACCTTC; j_call: TRBJ1-2; d_call: TRBD1; v_call: TRBV6-2/TRBV6-3; clone_size: NA
cdr3_aa: CASRRGQANTEAFF; cdr3_nt: TGTGCCAGCAGACGCGGACAGGCGAACACTGAAGCTTTCTTT; j_call: TRBJ1-1; d_call: TRBD1; v_call: TRBV7-9; clone_size: NA
cdr3_aa: CASSQFGGETYEQYF; cdr3_nt: TGTGCCAGCAGCCAATTCGGGGGGGAGACCTACGAGCAGTACTTC; j_call: TRBJ2-7; d_call: TRBD2; v_call: TRBV3-1/TRBV3-2; clone_size: NA
cdr3_aa: CASTEGQVSQPQHF; cdr3_nt: TGTGCCAGCACCGAAGGACAGGTCAGTCAGCCCCAGCATTTT; j_call: TRBJ1-5; d_call: TRBD1; v_call: TRBV28; clone_size: NA
cdr3_aa: CASEEQSNSGNTIYF; cdr3_nt: TGTGCCAGCGAAGAACAGAGCAACTCTGGAAACACCATATATTTT; j_call: TRBJ1-3; d_call: NA; v_call: TRBV7-2; clone_size: NA
cdr3_aa: CASSLYTYNEQFF; cdr3_nt: TGTGCCAGCAGCTTATATACCTACAATGAGCAGTTCTTC; j_call: TRBJ2-1; d_call: NA; v_call: TRBV11-3; clone_size: few
cdr3_aa: CASSLELSTNEQFF; cdr3_nt: TGTGCCAGCAGCTTAGAGCTAAGCACCAATGAGCAGTTCTTC; j_call: TRBJ2-1; d_call: NA; v_call: TRBV7-2; clone_size: once
cdr3_aa: CAKQPSMNTEAFF; cdr3_nt: TGTGCCAAGCAACCGTCTATGAACACTGAAGCTTTCTTT; j_call: TRBJ1-1; d_call: NA; v_call: TRBV2; clone_size: NA
cdr3_aa: CATSDLGLRVGGAENTGELFF; cdr3_nt: TGTGCCACCAGTGATCTTGGCCTTAGGGTTGGGGGGGCAGAGAACACCGGGGAGCTGTTTTTT; j_call: TRBJ2-2; d_call: NA; v_call: TRBV24-1; clone_size: few
cdr3_aa: CASSESRETQYF; cdr3_nt: TGTGCCAGCAGTGAATCCCGAGAGACCCAGTACTTC; j_call: TRBJ2-5; d_call: NA; v_call: TRBV2; clone_size: NA
cdr3_aa: CSAYGDSLAFF; cdr3_nt: TGCAGTGCTTATGGGGACAGTTTGGCTTTCTTT; j_call: TRBJ1-1; d_call: TRBD1; v_call: TRBV20-1; clone_size: NA
cdr3_aa: CASSVGTGYNGYTF; cdr3_nt: TGTGCCAGCAGTGTCGGGACAGGATATAATGGCTACACCTTC; j_call: TRBJ1-2; d_call: TRBD1; v_call: TRBV2; clone_size: NA
cdr3_aa: CASSPPLELLTGGNIQYF; cdr3_nt: TGTGCCAGCTCACCACCATTAGAACTTCTGACAGGGGGAAACATTCAGTACTTC; j_call: TRBJ2-4; d_call: TRBD1; v_call: TRBV18; clone_size: NA
cdr3_aa: CASSLRTGGDYGYTF; cdr3_nt: TGTGCCAGTAGTCTACGGACAGGGGGCGACTATGGCTACACCTTC; j_call: TRBJ1-2; d_call: TRBD1; v_call: TRBV19; clone_size: once
cdr3_aa: CASSLSAGARNHSPLHF; cdr3_nt: TGTGCCAGCAGTTTATCGGCAGGGGCGCGGAACCATTCACCCCTCCACTTT; j_call: TRBJ1-6; d_call: NA; v_call: TRBV28; clone_size: NA
cdr3_aa: CASSAGGTDTQYF; cdr3_nt: TGTGCCAGCAGCGCCGGGGGCACAGATACGCAGTATTTT; j_call: TRBJ2-3; d_call: NA; v_call: TRBV3-1/TRBV3-2; clone_size: NA
cdr3_aa: CASSPSSGSYNEQFF; cdr3_nt: TGTGCCAGCAGTCCATCTAGCGGTTCCTACAATGAGCAGTTCTTC; j_call: TRBJ2-1; d_call: TRBD2; v_call: TRBV27; clone_size: NA
cdr3_aa: CASSATGEAGQPQHF; cdr3_nt: TGTGCCAGCAGCGCCACAGGGGAGGCGGGGCAGCCCCAGCATTTT; j_call: TRBJ1-5; d_call: TRBD1; v_call: TRBV9; clone_size: NA
cdr3_aa: CASSLLRGGYGNQPQHF; cdr3_nt: TGCGCCAGCAGTCTCCTGCGGGGGGGGTATGGCAATCAGCCCCAGCATTTT; j_call: TRBJ1-5; d_call: NA; v_call: TRBV23-1; clone_size: NA
cdr3_aa: CASSWAGATYEQYF; cdr3_nt: TGTGCCAGCAGCTGGGCAGGGGCCACCTACGAGCAGTACTTC; j_call: TRBJ2-7; d_call: NA; v_call: TRBV7-2; clone_size: NA
cdr3_aa: CASRSGRIYNEQFF; cdr3_nt: TGTGCCAGTAGGAGCGGGAGAATATACAATGAGCAGTTCTTC; j_call: TRBJ2-1; d_call: TRBD2; v_call: TRBV19; clone_size: NA
cdr3_aa: CASSSMAQNTEAFF; cdr3_nt: TGTGCCAGCAGCTCAATGGCTCAGAACACTGAAGCTTTCTTT; j_call: TRBJ1-1; d_call: NA; v_call: TRBV7-2; clone_size: few
cdr3_aa: CASIPGHGETQYF; cdr3_nt: TGTGCCAGCATACCGGGACATGGCGAGACCCAGTACTTC; j_call: TRBJ2-5; d_call: NA; v_call: TRBV6-5; clone_size: NA
cdr3_aa: CASGAGLTGNTIYF; cdr3_nt: TGTGCCAGCGGGGCAGGACTAACTGGAAACACCATATATTTT; j_call: TRBJ1-3; d_call: NA; v_call: TRBV3-1/TRBV3-2; clone_size: NA
cdr3_aa: CASRRDRDQPQHF; cdr3_nt: TGTGCCAGTAGGCGGGACAGAGATCAGCCCCAGCATTTT; j_call: TRBJ1-5; d_call: TRBD1; v_call: TRBV19; clone_size: few